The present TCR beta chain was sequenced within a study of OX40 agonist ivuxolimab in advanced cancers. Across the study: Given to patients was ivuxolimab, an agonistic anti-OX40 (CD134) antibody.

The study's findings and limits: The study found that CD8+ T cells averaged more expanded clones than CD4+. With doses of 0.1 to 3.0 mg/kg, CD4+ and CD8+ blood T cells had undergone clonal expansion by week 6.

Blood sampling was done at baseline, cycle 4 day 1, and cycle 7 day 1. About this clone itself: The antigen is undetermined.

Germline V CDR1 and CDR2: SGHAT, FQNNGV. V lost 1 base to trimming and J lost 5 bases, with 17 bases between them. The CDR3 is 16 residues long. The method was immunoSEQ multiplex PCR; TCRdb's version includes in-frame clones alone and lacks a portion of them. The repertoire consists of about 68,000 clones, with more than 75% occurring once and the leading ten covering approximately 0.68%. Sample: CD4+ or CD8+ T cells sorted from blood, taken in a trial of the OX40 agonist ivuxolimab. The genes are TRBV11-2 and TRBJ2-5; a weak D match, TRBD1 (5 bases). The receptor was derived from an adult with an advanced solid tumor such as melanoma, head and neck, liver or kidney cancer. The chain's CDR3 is CASSLGGSVRRETQYF. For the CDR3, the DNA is TGTGCCAGCAGCTTAGGGGGCAGCGTTAGACGCGAGACCCAGTACTTC. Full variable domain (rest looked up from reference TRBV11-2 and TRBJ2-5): EAGVAQSPRYKIIEKRQSVAFWCNPISGHATLYWYQQILGQGPKLLIQFQNNGVVDDSQLPKDRFSAERLKGVDSTLKIQPAKLEDSAVYLCASSLGGSVRRETQYFGPGTRLLVL.